This T cell receptor beta chain stems from a study of cytomegalovirus exposure and HLA in healthy donors. PCR involved 60 Vbeta and 13 Jbeta primers. TCRdb's table, derived via immunoSEQ multiplex PCR, lists solely in-frame clones and lacks some. Found here are 150,000 to 200,000 clones, 84% of them singletons; the top ten hold about 4.9%. CDR3 size: 16 residues. CDR1 LNHDA and CDR2 SQIVND come from the germline V gene (reference sequence). V gave up 4 bases and J gave up 4 bases, with 17 bases separating them. Remarks on this clone: No antigen is known for it.

Study outcomes and limitations: A later analysis associated roughly 15,000 TCR beta sequences with HLA alleles at a 0.05 false discovery rate.

This clonotype originated in a girl aged 10-17 years in good health and CMV-seropositive. V and J are TRBV19 and TRBJ2-1; perhaps TRBD2 as D (6 bases). The source material was PBMCs. This CDR3 is CASSTLAGWRYNEQFF. The DNA for the CDR3 is TGTGCCAGTAGTACCCTTGCGGGGTGGCGTTACAATGAGCAGTTCTTC.